The T cell receptor beta chain under discussion was sequenced for a study of shared clonotypes between healthy human individuals. Study-level results: Generally, naive subsets (rather than memory subsets) showed larger estimated richness. Sharing across four donors was seen in 5% to 5.5% of naive CD4 clonotypes.

To note about this clone: Its antigen is as yet unknown.

Some clones are missing from TCRdb's copy, which holds only in-frame ones; the method was immunoSEQ multiplex PCR. In the table there are approximately 2,000,000 clones, around 90% of which are singletons. The donors, all of them Caucasian adults, lived in Nashville, Tennessee. Germline CDR1 and CDR2: MNHNS and SASEGT. The length of the CDR3 is 15 residues. J gave up 3 bases and V 9 bases, and 13 bases lay outside the gene matches. The chain employs TRBV6-1 and TRBJ2-7; 8 bases map to TRBD2. The receptor was derived from a man aged 18 to 35 in good health. Some clones in this sample may be carry-over from other donors' samples. Sequenced sample: naive CD4+ T cells from PBMCs. Subset: CD45RA+ positively selected. CDR3 sequence: CASSKLAEHVYEQYF. The DNA of the CDR3 is TGTGCCAGTTCTAAACTAGCGGAGCACGTCTACGAGCAGTACTTC.